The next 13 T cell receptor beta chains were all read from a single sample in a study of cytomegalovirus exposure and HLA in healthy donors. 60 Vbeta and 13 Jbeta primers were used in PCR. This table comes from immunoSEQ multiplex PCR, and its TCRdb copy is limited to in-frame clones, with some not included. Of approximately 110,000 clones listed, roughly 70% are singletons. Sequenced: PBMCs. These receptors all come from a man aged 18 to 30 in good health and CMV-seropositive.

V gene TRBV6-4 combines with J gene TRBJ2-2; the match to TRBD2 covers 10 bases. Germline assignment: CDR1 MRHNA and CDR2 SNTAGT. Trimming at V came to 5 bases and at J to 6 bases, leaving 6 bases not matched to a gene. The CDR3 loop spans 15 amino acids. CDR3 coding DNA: TGTGCCAGCAGTCCCCTAGCGGGGGTGGCCGGGGAGCTGTTTTTT. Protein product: CASSPLAGVAGELFF.

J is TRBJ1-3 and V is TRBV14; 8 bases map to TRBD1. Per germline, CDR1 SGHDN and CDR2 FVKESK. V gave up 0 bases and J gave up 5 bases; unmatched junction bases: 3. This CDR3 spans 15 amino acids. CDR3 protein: CASSQDRGRRNTIYF. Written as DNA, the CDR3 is TGTGCCAGCAGCCAAGACAGGGGGCGACGAAACACCATATATTTT.

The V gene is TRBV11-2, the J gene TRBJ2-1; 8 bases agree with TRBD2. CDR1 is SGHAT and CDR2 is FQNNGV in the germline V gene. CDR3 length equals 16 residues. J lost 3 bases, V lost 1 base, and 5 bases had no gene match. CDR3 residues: CASSLVFRGGYNEQFF. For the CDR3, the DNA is TGTGCCAGCAGCTTAGTTTTCCGGGGGGGCTACAATGAGCAGTTCTTC.

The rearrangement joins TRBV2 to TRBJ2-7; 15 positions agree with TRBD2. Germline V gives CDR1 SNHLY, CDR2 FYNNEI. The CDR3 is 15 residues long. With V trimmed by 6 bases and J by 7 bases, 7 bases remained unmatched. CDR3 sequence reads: CASRGPGTSGGEQYF. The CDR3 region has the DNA TGTGCCAGCAGGGGCCCAGGGACTAGCGGGGGGGAGCAGTACTTC.

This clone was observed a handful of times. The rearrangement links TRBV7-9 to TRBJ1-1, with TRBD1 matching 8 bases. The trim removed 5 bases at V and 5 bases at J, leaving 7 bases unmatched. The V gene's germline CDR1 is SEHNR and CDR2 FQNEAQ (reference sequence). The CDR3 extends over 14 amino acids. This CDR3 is CASSQRGTGTEAFF. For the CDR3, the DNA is TGTGCCAGCAGCCAACGCGGGACAGGTACTGAAGCTTTCTTT. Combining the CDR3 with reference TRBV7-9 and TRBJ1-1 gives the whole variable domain DTGVSQNPRHKITKRGQNVTFRCDPISEHNRLYWYRQTLGQGPEFLTYFQNEAQLEKSRLLSDRFSAERPKGSFSTLEIQRTEQGDSAMYLCASSQRGTGTEAFFGQGTRLTVV.

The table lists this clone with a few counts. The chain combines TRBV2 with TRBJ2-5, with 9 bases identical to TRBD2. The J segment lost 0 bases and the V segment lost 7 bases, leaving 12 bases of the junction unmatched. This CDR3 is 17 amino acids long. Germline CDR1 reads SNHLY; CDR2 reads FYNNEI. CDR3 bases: TGTGCCAGCATACCTGCGGGGGGGCTATATTACCAAGAGACCCAGTACTTC. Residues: CASIPAGGLYYQETQYF.

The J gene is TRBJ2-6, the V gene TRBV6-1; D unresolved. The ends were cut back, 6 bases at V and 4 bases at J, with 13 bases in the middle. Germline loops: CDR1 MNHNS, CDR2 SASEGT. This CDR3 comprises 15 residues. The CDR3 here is CASRTGGSGANVLTF. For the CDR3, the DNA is TGTGCCAGCAGGACGGGTGGGTCCGGGGCCAACGTCCTGACTTTC.

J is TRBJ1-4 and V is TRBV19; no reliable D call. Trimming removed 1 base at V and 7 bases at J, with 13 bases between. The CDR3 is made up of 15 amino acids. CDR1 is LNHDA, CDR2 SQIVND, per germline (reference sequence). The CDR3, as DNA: TGTGCCAGTAGTATAGGAGGTCTGCGTGGTGAAAAACTGTTTTTT. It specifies CASSIGGLRGEKLFF.

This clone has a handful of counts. As DNA, the CDR3 is TGCGCCAGCAGCTTGGAGCTAGCGGGGGCCCACGGGGAGACCCAGTACTTC. It yields the protein CASSLELAGAHGETQYF. J is TRBJ2-5 and V is TRBV5-1; 10 bases are shared with TRBD2. The CDR3 contains 17 residues. Trimming at V came to 0 bases and at J to 5 bases, leaving 10 bases not matched to a gene. Germline V CDR1 and CDR2: SGHRS, YFSETQ.

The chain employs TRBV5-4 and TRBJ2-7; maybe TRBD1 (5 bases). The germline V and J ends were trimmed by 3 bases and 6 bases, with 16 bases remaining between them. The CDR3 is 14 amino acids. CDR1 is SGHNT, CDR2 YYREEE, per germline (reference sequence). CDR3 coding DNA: TGTGCCAGCAGCTACTCATCAGGGCCCGGCGAGCAGTACTTC. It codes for CASSYSSGPGEQYF.

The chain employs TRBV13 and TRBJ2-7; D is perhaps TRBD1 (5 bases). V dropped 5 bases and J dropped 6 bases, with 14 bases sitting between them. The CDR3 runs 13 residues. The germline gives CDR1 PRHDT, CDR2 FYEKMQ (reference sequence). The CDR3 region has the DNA TGTGCCAGCAGCCTCAGGACATCAACCGAGCAGTACGTC. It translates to CASSLRTSTEQYV.

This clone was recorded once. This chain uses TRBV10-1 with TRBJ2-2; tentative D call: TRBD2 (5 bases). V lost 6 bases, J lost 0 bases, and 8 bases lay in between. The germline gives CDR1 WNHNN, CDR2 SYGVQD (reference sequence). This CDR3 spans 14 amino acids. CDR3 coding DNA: TGCGCCAGCAGAACGGACTCGAACACCGGGGAGCTGTTTTTT. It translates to CASRTDSNTGELFF.

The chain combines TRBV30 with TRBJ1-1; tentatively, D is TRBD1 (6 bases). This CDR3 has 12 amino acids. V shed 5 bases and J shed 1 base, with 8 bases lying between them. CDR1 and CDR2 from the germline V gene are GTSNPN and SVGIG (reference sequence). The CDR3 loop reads CAWQQGNTEAFF. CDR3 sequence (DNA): TGTGCCTGGCAACAGGGGAACACTGAAGCTTTCTTT.